The sequence of this T cell receptor (beta chain) was determined in a study of early T cells in non-severe SARS-CoV-2 infection. The wider study: The authors sequenced bulk RNA from unsorted whole blood, leaving chains unpaired. Findings of the study overall: The study's VDJdb matching favored anti-spike CD8 responses and missed private and CD4 specificities.

The V segment lost 5 bases and the J segment 1 base; nucleotides outside the gene matches: 5. Per the germline V gene, CDR1 is LNHDA and CDR2 is SQIVND (reference sequence). The CDR3 is made up of 17 amino acids. MiXCR was run by TCRdb on the 5' RACE reads, yielding one entry per CDR3 protein. This table holds tens of thousands of distinct CDR3 sequences, about an eighth found once. Concerning this clonotype itself: Its antigen is currently unknown.

The J gene is TRBJ2-6, the V gene TRBV19; 10 nucleotides align to TRBD1. Input material: whole blood. The TCR sequence derives from an adult who was a healthcare worker with PCR-confirmed SARS-CoV-2 infection or an uninfected control (not recorded which). The CDR3 sequence: CASSWTGGGSGANVLTF. Written as DNA, the CDR3 is TGTGCCAGTAGTTGGACAGGGGGAGGATCTGGGGCCAACGTCCTGACTTTC.